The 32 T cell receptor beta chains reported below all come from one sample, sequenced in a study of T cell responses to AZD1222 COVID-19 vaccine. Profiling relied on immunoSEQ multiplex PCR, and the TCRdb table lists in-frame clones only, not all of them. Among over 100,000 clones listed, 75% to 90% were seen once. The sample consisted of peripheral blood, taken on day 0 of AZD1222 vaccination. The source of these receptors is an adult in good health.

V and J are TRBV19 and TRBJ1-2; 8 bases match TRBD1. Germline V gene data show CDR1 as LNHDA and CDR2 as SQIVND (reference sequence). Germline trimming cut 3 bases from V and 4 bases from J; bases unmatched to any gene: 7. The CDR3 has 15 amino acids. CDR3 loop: CASSMLDRAFYGYTF. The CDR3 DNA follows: TGTGCCAGTAGTATGTTGGACAGGGCATTCTATGGCTACACCTTC.

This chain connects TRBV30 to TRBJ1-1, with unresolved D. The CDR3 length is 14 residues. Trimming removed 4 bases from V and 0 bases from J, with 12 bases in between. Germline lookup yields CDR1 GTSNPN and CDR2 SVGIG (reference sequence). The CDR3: CAWKLSSLNTEAFF. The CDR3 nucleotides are TGTGCCTGGAAGCTCAGCTCATTGAACACTGAAGCTTTCTTT. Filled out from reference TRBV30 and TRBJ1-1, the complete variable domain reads SQTIHQWPATLVQPVGSPLSLECTVEGTSNPNLYWYRQAAGRGLQLLFYSVGIGQISSEVPQNLSASRPQDRQFILSSKKLLLSDSGFYLCAWKLSSLNTEAFFGQGTRLTVV.

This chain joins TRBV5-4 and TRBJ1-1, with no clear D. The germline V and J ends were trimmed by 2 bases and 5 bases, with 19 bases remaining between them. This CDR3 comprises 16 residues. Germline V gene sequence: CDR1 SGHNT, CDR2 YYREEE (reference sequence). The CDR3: CASSLAGSVRWTEAFF. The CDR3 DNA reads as TGTGCCAGCAGCTTAGCGGGGAGCGTGCGATGGACTGAAGCTTTCTTT.

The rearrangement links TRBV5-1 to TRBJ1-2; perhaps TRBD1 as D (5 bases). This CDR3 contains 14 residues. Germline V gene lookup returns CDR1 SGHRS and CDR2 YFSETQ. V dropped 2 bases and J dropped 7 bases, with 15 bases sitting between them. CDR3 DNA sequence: TGCGCCAGCAGCTTATATAGAGGGGACGGTGGCTACACCTTC. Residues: CASSLYRGDGGYTF.

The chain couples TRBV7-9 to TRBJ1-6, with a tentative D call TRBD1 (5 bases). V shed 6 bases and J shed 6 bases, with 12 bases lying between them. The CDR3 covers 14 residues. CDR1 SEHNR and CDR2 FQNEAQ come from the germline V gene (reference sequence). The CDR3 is CASSPGGGNSPLHF. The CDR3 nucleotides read TGTGCCAGCAGTCCTGGGGGGGGTAATTCACCCCTCCACTTT.

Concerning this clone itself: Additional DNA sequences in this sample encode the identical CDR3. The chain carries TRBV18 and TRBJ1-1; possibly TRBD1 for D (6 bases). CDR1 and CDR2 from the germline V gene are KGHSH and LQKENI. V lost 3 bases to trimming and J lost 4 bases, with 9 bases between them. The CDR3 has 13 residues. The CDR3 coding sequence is TGTGCCAGCTCACCTCAGGGGTCCACTGAAGCTTTCTTT. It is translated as CASSPQGSTEAFF.

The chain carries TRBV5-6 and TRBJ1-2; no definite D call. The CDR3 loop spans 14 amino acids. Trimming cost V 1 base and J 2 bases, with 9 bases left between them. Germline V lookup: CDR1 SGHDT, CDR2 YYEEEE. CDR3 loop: CASSLQAGNYGYTF. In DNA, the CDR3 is TGTGCCAGCAGCTTGCAGGCGGGGAACTATGGCTACACCTTC.

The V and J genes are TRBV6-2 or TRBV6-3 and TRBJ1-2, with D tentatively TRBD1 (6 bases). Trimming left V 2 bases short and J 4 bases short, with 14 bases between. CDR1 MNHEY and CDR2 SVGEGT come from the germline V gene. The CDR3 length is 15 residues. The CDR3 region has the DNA TGTGCCAGCAGTTACAAACAGGGTGGAGGCTATGGCTACACCTTC. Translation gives CASSYKQGGGYGYTF.

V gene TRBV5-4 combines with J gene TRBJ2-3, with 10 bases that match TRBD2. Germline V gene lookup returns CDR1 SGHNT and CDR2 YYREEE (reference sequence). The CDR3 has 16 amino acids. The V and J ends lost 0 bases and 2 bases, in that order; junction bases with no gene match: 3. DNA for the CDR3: TGTGCCAGCAGCTTGGGCCTAGCGGGGGTCACAGATACGCAGTATTTT. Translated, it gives CASSLGLAGVTDTQYF.

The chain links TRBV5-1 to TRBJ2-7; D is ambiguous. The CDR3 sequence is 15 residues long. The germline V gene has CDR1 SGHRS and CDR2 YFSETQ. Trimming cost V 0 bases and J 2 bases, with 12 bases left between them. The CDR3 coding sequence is TGCGCCAGCAGCTTGGTAGAGAAAAATACCTACGAGCAGTACTTC. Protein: CASSLVEKNTYEQYF. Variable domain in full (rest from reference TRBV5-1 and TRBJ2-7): KAGVTQTPRYLIKTRGQQVTLSCSPISGHRSVSWYQQTPGQGLQFLFEYFSETQRNKGNFPGRFSGRQFSNSRSEMNVSTLELGDSALYLCASSLVEKNTYEQYFGPGTRLTVT.

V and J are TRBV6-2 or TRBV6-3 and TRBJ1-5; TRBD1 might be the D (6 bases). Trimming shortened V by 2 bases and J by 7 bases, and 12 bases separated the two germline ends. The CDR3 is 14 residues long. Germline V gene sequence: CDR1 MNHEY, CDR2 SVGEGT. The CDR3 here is CASSYGGGNQPQHF. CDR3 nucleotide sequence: TGTGCCAGCAGTTACGGAGGGGGGAACCAGCCCCAGCATTTT.

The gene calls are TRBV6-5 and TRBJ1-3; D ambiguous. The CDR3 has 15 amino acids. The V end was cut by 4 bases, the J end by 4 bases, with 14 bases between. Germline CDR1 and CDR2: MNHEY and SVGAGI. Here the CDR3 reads CASSFDTMYGNTIYF. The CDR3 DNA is TGTGCCAGCAGTTTTGACACGATGTACGGAAACACCATATATTTT.

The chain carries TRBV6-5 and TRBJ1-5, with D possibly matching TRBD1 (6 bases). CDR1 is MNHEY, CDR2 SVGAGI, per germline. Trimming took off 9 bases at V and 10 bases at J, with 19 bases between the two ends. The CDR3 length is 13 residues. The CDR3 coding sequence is TGTGCCAGTCGAAGGGGGAGGGGTCGACCCCAGCATTTT. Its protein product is CASRRGRGRPQHF.

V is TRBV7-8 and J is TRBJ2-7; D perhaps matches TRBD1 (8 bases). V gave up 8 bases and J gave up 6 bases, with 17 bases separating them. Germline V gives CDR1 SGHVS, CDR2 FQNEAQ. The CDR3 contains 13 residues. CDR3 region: CASSTDREGEQYF. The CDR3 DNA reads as TGTGCCAGCTCCACGGACAGGGAGGGCGAGCAGTACTTC.

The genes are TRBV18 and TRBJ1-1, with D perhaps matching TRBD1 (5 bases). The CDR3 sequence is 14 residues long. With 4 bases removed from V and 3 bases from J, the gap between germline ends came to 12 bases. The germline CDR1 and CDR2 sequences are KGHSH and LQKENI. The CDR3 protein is CASSHNPGDTEAFF. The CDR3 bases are TGTGCCAGCTCACATAATCCGGGGGACACTGAAGCTTTCTTT.

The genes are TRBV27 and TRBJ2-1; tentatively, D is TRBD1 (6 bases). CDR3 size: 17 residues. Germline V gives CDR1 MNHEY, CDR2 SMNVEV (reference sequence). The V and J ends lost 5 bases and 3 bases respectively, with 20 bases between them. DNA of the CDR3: TGTGCCAGCAGTAAAAACCCGGACAGCACTTACTACAATGAGCAGTTCTTC. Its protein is CASSKNPDSTYYNEQFF.

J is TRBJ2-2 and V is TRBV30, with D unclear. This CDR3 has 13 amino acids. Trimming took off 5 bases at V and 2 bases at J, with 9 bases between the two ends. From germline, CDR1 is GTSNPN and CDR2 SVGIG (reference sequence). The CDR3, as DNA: TGTGCCTGGGTGGAGAAAAACACCGGGGAGCTGTTTTTT. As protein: CAWVEKNTGELFF.

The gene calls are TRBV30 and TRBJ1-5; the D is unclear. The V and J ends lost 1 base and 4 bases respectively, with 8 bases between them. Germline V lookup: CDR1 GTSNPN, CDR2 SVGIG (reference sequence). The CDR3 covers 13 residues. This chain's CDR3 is CAWSEGGNQPQHF. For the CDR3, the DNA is TGTGCCTGGAGTGAGGGCGGGAATCAGCCCCAGCATTTT.

The CDR3 nucleotides are TGTGCCAGCAGCCGCTCTGACAGGGACTATGGCTACACCTTC. Its translation: CASSRSDRDYGYTF. V usage is TRBV14 and J usage is TRBJ1-2; 7 bases map to TRBD1. There are 14 residues in the CDR3. Trimming removed 4 bases from V and 3 bases from J; junction bases left unmatched: 5. From germline, CDR1 is SGHDN and CDR2 FVKESK.

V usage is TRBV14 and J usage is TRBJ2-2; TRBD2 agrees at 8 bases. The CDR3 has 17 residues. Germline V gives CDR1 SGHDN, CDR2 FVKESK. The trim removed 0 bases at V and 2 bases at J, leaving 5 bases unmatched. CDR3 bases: TGTGCCAGCAGCCAAGAGAGAGCGGGGGTCAACACCGGGGAGCTGTTTTTT. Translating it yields CASSQERAGVNTGELFF.

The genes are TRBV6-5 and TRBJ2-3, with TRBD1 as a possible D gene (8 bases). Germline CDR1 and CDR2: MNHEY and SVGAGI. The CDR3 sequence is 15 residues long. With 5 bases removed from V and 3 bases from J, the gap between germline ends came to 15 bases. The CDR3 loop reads CASSKTGGGTDTQYF. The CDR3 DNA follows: TGTGCCAGCAGTAAAACAGGGGGAGGGACAGATACGCAGTATTTT.

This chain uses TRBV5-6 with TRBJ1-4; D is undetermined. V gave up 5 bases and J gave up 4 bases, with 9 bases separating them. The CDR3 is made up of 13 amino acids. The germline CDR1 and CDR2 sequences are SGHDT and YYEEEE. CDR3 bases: TGTGCCAGCAGTCTCTCCAGTAATGAAAAACTGTTTTTT. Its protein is CASSLSSNEKLFF.

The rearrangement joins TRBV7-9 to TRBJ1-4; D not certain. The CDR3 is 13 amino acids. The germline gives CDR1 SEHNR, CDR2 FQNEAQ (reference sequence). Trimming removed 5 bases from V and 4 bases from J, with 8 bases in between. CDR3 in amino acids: CASSHGGNEKLFF. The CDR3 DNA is TGTGCCAGCAGCCACGGAGGTAATGAAAAACTGTTTTTT.

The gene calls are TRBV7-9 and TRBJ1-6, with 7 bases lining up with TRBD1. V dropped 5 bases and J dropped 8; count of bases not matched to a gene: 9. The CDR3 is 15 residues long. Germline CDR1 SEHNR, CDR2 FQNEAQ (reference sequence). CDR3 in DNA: TGTGCCAGCAGCCCGGGGGACAGACTGGATTCACCCCTCCACTTT. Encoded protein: CASSPGDRLDSPLHF. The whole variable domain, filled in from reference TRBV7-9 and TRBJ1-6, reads DTGVSQNPRHKITKRGQNVTFRCDPISEHNRLYWYRQTLGQGPEFLTYFQNEAQLEKSRLLSDRFSAERPKGSFSTLEIQRTEQGDSAMYLCASSPGDRLDSPLHFGNGTRLTVT.

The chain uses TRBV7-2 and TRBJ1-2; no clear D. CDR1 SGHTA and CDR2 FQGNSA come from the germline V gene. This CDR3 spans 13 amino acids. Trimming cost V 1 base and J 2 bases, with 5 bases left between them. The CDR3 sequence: CASSLGRNYGYTF. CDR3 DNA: TGTGCCAGCAGCTTAGGCAGGAACTATGGCTACACCTTC.

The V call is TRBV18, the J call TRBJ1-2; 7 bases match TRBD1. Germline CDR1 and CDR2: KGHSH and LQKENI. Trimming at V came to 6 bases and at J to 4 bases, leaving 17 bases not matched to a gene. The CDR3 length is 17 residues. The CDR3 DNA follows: TGTGCCAGCTCCCTCCGTCAAGGGGGCACCACACTCTATGGCTACACCTTC. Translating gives CASSLRQGGTTLYGYTF.

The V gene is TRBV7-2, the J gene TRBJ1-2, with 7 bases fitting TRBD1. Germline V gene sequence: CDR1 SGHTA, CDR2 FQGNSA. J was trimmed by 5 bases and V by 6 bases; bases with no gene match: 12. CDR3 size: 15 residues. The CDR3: CASRTGGGGKYGYTF. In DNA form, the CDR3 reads TGTGCCAGCAGGACGGGAGGGGGCGGCAAGTATGGCTACACCTTC. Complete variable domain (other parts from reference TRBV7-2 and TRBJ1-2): GAGVSQSPSNKVTEKGKDVELRCDPISGHTALYWYRQSLGQGLEFLIYFQGNSAPDKSGLPSDRFSAERTGGSVSTLTIQRTQQEDSAVYLCASRTGGGGKYGYTFGSGTRLTVV.

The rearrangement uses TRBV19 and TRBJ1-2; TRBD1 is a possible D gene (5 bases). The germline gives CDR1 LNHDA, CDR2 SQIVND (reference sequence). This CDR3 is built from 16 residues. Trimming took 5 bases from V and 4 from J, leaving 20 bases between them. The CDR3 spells CASSLRAGLVGYGYTF. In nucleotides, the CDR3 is TGTGCCAGTAGTCTCCGGGCGGGGCTCGTTGGCTATGGCTACACCTTC.

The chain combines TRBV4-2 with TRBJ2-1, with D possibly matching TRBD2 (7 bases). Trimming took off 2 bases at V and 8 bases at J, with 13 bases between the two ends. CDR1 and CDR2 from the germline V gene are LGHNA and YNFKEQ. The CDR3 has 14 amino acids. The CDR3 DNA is TGTGCCAGCAGCCAAAGGGGGGGGCTCGATGAGCAGTTCTTC. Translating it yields CASSQRGGLDEQFF.

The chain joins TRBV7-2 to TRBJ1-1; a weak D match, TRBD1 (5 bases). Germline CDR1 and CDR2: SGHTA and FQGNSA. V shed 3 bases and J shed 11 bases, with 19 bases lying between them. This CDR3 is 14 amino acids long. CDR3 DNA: TGTGCCAGCAGCTTCTCGACAGACTACCTATACGCTTTCTTT. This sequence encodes CASSFSTDYLYAFF.

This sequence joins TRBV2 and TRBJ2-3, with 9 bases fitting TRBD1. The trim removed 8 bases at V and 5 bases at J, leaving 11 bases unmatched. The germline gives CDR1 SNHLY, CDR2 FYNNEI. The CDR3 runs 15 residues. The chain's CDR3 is CASAPGTGIIDTQYF. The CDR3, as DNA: TGTGCCAGCGCCCCCGGGACAGGGATTATAGATACGCAGTATTTT.

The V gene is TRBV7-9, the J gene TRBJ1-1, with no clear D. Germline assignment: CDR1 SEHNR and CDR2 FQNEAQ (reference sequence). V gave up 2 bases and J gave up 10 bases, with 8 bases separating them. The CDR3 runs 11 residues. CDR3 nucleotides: TGTGCCAGCAGCTTATTAAGTGGAGCTTTCTTT. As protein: CASSLLSGAFF.